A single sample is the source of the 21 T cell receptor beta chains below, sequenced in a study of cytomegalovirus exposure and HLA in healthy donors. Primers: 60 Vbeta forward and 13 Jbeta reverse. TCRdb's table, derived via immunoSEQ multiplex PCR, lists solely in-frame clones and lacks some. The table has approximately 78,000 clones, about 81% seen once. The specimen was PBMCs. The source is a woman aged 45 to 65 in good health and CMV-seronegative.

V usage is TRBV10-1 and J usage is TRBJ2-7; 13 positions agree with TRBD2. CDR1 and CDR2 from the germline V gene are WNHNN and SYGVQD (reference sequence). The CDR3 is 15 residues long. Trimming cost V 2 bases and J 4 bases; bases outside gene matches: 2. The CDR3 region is CASSEGLAGVYEQYF. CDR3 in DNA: TGCGCCAGCAGTGAGGGACTAGCGGGAGTATACGAGCAGTACTTC.

In DNA form, the CDR3 reads TGTGCCAGCAGCACCGGACAGGGCGCTAATCAGCCCCAGCATTTT. Translated: CASSTGQGANQPQHF. This rearrangement joins TRBV7-2 to TRBJ1-5; 8 bases are shared with TRBD1. Germline V CDR1 and CDR2: SGHTA, FQGNSA. This CDR3 comprises 15 residues. V shed 5 bases and J 4 bases; nucleotides not matched to a gene: 7.

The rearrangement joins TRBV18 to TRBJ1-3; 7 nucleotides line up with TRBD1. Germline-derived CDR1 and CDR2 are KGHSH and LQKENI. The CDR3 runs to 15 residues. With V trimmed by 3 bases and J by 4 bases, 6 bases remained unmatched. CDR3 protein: CASSPTGDSGNTIYF. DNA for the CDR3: TGTGCCAGCTCACCTACAGGGGACAGCGGAAACACCATATATTTT. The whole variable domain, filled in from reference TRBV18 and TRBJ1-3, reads NAGVMQNPRHLVRRRGQEARLRCSPMKGHSHVYWYRQLPEEGLKFMVYLQKENIIDESGMPKERFSAEFPKEGPSILRIQQVVRGDSAAYFCASSPTGDSGNTIYFGEGSWLTVV.

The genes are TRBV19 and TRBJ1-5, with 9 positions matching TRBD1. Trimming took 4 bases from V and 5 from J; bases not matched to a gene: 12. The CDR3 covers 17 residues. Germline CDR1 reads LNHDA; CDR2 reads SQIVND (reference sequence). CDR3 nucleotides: TGTGCCAGTAGTACCCGGACAGGGGTTCTCCTTTATCAGCCCCAGCATTTT. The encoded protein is CASSTRTGVLLYQPQHF.

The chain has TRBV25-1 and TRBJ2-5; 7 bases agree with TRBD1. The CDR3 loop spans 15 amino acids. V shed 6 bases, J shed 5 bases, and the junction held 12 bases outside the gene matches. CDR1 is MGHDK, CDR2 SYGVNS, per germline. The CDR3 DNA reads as TGTGCCAGCAGCTCTGACAGGGTTCTAGGTGAGACCCAGTACTTC. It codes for CASSSDRVLGETQYF.

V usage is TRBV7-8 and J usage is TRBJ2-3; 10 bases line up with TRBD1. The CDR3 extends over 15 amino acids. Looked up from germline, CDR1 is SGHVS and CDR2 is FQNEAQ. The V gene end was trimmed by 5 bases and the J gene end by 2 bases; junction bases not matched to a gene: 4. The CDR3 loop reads CASSTGQGVTDTQYF. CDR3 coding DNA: TGTGCCAGCAGCACCGGACAGGGGGTCACAGATACGCAGTATTTT.

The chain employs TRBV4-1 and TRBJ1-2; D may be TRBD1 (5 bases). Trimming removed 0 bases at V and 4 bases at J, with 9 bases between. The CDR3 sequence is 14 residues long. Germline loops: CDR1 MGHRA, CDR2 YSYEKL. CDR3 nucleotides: TGCGCCAGCAGCCAAGAGAGAACAGGCTATGGCTACACCTTC. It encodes CASSQERTGYGYTF.

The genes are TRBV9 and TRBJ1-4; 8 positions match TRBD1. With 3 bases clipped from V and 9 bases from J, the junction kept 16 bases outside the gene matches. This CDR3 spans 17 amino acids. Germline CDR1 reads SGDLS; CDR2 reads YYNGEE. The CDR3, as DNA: TGTGCCAGCAGCGATCGGGAAGCAGGGGGCTTCAGTAAAAAACTGTTTTTT. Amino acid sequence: CASSDREAGGFSKKLFF.

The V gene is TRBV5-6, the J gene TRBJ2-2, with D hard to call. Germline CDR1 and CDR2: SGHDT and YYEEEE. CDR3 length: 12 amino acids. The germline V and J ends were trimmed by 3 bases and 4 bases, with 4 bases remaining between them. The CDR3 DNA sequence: TGTGCCAGCAGCTCTCCCACCGGGGAGCTGTTTTTT. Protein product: CASSSPTGELFF. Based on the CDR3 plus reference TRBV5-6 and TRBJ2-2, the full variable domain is DAGVTQSPTHLIKTRGQQVTLRCSPKSGHDTVSWYQQALGQGPQFIFQYYEEEERQRGNFPDRFSGHQFPNYSSELNVNALLLGDSALYLCASSSPTGELFFGEGSRLTVL.

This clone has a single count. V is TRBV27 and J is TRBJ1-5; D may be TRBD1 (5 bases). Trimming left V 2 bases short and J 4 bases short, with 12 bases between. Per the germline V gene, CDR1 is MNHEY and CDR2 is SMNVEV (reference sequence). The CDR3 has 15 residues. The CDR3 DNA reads TGTGCCAGCAGTTTAGTAGGGGTACCAAATCAGCCCCAGCATTTT. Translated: CASSLVGVPNQPQHF.

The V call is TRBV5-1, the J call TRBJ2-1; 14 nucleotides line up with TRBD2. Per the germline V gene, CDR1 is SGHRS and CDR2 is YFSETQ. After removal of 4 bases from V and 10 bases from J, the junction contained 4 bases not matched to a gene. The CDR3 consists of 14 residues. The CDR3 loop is CASSPGLAGEEQFF. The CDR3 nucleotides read TGCGCCAGCAGCCCGGGACTAGCGGGAGAAGAGCAGTTCTTC. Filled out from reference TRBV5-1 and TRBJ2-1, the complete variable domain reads KAGVTQTPRYLIKTRGQQVTLSCSPISGHRSVSWYQQTPGQGLQFLFEYFSETQRNKGNFPGRFSGRQFSNSRSEMNVSTLELGDSALYLCASSPGLAGEEQFFGPGTRLTVL.

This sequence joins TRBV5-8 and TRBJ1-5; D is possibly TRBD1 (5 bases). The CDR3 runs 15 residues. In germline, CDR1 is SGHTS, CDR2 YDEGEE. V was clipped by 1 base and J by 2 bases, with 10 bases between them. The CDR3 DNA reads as TGTGCCAGCAGCTTGAGTCAGGGCGGCAATCAGCCCCAGCATTTT. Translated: CASSLSQGGNQPQHF.

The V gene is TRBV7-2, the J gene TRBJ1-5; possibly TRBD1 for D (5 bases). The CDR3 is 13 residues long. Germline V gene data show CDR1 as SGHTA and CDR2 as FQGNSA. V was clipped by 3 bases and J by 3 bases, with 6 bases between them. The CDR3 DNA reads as TGTGCCAGCAGCTTGGGACTCAATCAGCCCCAGCATTTT. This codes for CASSLGLNQPQHF.

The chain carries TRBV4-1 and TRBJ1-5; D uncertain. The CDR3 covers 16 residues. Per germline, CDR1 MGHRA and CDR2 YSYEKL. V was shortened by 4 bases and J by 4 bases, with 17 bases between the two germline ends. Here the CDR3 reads CASSPKPGGFNQPQHF. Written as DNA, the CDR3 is TGCGCCAGCAGCCCGAAGCCGGGAGGGTTTAATCAGCCCCAGCATTTT.

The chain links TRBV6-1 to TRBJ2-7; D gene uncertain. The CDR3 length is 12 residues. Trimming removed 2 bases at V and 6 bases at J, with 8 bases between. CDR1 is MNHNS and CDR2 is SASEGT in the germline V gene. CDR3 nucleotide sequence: TGTGCCAGCAGTGAATCATACGGCGAGCAGTACTTC. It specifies CASSESYGEQYF.

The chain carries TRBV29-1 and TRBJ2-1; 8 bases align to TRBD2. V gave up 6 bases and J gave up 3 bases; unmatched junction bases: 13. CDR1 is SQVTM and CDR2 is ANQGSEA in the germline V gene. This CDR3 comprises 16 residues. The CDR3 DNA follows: TGCAGCGTACTACGACCAGCGGGGGAGGTCTACAATGAGCAGTTCTTC. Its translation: CSVLRPAGEVYNEQFF.

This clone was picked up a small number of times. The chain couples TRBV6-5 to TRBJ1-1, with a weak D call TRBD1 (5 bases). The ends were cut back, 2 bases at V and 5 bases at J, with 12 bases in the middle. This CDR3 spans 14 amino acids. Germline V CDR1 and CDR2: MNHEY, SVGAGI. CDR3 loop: CASSYARGGTEAFF. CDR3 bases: TGTGCCAGCAGTTACGCCCGCGGGGGAACTGAAGCTTTCTTT.

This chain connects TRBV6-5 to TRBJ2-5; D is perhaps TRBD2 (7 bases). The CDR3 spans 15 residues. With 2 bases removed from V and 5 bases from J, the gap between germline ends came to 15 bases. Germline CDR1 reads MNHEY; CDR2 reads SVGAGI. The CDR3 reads CASSYTPGRGETQYF. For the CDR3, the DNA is TGTGCCAGCAGTTACACTCCGGGGAGGGGGGAGACCCAGTACTTC.

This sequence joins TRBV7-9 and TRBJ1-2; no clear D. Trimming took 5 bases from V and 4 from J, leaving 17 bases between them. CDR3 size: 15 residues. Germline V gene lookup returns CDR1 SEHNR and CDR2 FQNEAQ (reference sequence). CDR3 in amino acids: CASSAVDAVIYGYTF. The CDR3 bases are TGTGCCAGCAGCGCAGTAGATGCGGTTATCTATGGCTACACCTTC.

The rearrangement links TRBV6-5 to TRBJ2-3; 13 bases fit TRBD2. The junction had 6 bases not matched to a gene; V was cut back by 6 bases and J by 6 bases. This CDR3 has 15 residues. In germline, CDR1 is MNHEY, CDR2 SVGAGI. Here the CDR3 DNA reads TGTGCCAGCAGCAACGGACTAGCGGGAGCGGATACGCAGTATTTT. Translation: CASSNGLAGADTQYF.

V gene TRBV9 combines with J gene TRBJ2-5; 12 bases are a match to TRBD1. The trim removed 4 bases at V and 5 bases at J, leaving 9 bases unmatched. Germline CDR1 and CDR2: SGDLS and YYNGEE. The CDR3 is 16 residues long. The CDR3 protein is CASSKGDRGREETQYF. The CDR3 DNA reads TGTGCCAGCAGCAAAGGGGACAGGGGGCGGGAGGAGACCCAGTACTTC.